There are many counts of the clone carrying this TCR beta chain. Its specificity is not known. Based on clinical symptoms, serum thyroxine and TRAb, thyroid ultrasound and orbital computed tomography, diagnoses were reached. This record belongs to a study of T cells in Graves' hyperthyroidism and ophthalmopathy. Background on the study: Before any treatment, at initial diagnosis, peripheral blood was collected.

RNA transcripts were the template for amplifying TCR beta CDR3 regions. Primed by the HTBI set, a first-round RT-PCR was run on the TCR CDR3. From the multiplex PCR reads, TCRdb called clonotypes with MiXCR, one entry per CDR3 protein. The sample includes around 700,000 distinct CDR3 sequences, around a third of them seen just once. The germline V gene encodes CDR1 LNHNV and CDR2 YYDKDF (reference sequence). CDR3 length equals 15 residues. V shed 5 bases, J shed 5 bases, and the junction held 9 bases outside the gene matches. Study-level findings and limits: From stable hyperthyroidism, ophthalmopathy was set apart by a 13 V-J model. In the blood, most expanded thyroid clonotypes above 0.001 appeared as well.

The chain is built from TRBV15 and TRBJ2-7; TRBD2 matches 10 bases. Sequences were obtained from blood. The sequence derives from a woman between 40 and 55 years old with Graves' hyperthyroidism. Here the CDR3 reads CATSLLAGVTHEQYF. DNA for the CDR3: TGTGCCACCAGCCTCCTAGCGGGAGTTACCCACGAGCAGTACTTC.